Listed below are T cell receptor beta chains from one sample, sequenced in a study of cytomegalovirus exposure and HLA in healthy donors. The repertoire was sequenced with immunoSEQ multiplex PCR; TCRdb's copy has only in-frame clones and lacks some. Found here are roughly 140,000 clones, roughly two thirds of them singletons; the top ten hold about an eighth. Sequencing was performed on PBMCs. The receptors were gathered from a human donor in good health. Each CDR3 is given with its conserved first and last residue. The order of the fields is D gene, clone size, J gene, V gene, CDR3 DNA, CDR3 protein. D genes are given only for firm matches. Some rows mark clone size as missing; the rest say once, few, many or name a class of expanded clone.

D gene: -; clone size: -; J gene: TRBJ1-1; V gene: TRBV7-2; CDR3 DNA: TGTGCCAGCAGCCTAAGCGGGGGGGGCACTGAAGCTTTCTTT; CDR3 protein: CASSLSGGGTEAFF
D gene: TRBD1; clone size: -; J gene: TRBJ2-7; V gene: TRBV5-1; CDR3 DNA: TGCGCCAGCAGCCCCGGACAGGTTTACGAGCAGTACTTC; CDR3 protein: CASSPGQVYEQYF
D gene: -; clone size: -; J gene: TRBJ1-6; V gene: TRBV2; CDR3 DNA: TGTGCCAGCAGTGCGGCGAGGGCTGAGAAGAATTCACCCCTCCACTTT; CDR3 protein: CASSAARAEKNSPLHF
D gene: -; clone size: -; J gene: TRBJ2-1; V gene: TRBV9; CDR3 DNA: TGTGCCAGCAGCGTAGTTCCAGACTACAATGAGCAGTTCTTC; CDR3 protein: CASSVVPDYNEQFF
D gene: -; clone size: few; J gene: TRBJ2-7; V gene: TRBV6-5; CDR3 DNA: TGTGCCAGCAGTTACTCGAAAGGGAGTTACTACGAGCAGTACTTC; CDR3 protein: CASSYSKGSYYEQYF
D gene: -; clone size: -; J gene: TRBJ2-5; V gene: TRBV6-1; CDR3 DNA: TGTGCCAGCAGTGAATTGGGTCTTGCGGGCCAAGAGACCCAGTACTTC; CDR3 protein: CASSELGLAGQETQYF
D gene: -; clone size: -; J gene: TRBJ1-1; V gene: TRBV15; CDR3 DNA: TGTGCCACCAGCAGAGGCCAGGGCTTGACTGAAGCTTTCTTT; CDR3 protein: CATSRGQGLTEAFF
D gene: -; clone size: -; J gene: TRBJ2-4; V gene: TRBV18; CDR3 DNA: TGTGCCAGCTCACCACAGCGGGTAGCCAAAAACATTCAGTACTTC; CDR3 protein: CASSPQRVAKNIQYF
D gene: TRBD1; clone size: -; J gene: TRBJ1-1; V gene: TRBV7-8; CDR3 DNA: TGTGCCAGCAGCTTAGGACCAGGGGGCGCTGGGAAAAGAACTGAAGCTTTCTTT; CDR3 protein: CASSLGPGGAGKRTEAFF
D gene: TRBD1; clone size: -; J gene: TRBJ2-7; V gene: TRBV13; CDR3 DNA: TGTGCCAGCAGCTTAAACGGACAGGGTATCTACGAGCAGTACTTC; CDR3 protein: CASSLNGQGIYEQYF